One sample yielded the 2 T cell receptor beta chains listed below, sequenced in a study of regulatory T cells. Study observations and caveats: In CD3G-deficient patients, conventional CD4+ T cells were enriched for hydrophobic CDR3 residues at positions 6 and 7.

These receptors lack a known antigen. The primer mix had 52 TRBV and 13 TRBJ primers. Measured with immunoSEQ multiplex PCR; TCRdb has only the in-frame clones, and not every one. The table has tens of thousands of clones, 93% seen once. Source material: conventional CD4+ T cells sorted from blood. The receptors originated from a child between 2 and 9 years old with CD3G deficiency.

The chain links TRBV28 to TRBJ2-7, with D maybe TRBD2 (6 bases). Germline loops: CDR1 MDHEN, CDR2 SYDVKM. Deletions cut 5 bases from V and 6 bases from J, with 14 bases between. The CDR3 loop spans 13 amino acids. The CDR3 here is CASSGDSLFEQYF. The CDR3 bases are TGTGCCAGCAGTGGGGACTCCTTATTCGAGCAGTACTTC. The full variable domain, its missing parts supplied by reference TRBV28 and TRBJ2-7, is DVKVTQSSRYLVKRTGEKVFLECVQDMDHENMFWYRQDPGLGLRLIYFSYDVKMKEKGDIPEGYSVSREKKERFSLILESASTNQTSMYLCASSGDSLFEQYFGPGTRLTVT.

V gene TRBV11-2 combines with J gene TRBJ1-1, with 7 bases fitting TRBD1. This CDR3 comprises 16 residues. Germline CDR1 reads SGHAT; CDR2 reads FQNNGV. V gave up 5 bases and J gave up 3 bases; unmatched junction bases: 12. CDR3 protein: CASSPTQYRGDTEAFF. CDR3 nucleotide sequence: TGTGCCAGCAGCCCGACTCAATACAGGGGAGACACTGAAGCTTTCTTT. The complete variable domain, with remaining parts taken from reference TRBV11-2 and TRBJ1-1, reads EAGVAQSPRYKIIEKRQSVAFWCNPISGHATLYWYQQILGQGPKLLIQFQNNGVVDDSQLPKDRFSAERLKGVDSTLKIQPAKLEDSAVYLCASSPTQYRGDTEAFFGQGTRLTVV.